This T cell receptor (beta chain) comes out of a study of blood T cell repertoires in COVID-19. In the study overall: Acute and convalescent COVID-19 samples came from the United States, Italy and Spain. From T cells, B-cell-depleted T cells, or PBMCs came the material, which was cDNA or gDNA.

Deletions cut 3 bases from V and 1 base from J, with 12 bases between. CDR1 and CDR2 from the germline V gene are SGHNT and YYREEE (reference sequence). The CDR3 consists of 15 residues. As handled by the study authors: Reference gene primer amplification yielded estimated nucleated cell counts. Sequencing was performed with immunoSEQ multiplex PCR; in TCRdb, only in-frame clones are kept and a portion is missing. That table furnishes V, J and clone size, whereas the DNA furnished D and trimming. Here the sample spans 15,000 to 20,000 clones, 91% being singletons. V is TRBV5-4 and J is TRBJ2-3; tentative D call: TRBD1 (7 bases). Material: peripheral blood. This clonotype originated in a man in his sixties with active COVID-19. The CDR3 coding sequence is TGTGCCAGCAGCTCTGGAGGGGGCGGCACAGATACGCAGTATTTT. Protein: CASSSGGGGTDTQYF.